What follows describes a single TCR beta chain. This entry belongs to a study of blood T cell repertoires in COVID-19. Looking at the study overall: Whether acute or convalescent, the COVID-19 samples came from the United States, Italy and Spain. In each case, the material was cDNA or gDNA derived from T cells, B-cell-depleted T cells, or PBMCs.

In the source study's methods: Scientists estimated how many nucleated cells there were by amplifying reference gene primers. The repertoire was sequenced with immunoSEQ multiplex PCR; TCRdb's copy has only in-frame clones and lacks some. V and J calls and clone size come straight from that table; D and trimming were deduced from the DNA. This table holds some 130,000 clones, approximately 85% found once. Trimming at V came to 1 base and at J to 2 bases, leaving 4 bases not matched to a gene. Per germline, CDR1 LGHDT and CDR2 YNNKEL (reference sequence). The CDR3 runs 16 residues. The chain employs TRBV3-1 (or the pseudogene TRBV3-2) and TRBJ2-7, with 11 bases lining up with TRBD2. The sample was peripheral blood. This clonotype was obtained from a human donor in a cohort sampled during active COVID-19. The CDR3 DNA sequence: TGTGCCAGCAGCCAAGTACTAGCGGGGGTCCCCTACGAGCAGTACTTC. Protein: CASSQVLAGVPYEQYF.